Below, 10 T cell receptor beta chains from the same sample are listed, as sequenced in a study of Ad26.COV2.S vaccination and SARS-CoV-2 variants. Sequencing was performed with immunoSEQ multiplex PCR; in TCRdb, only in-frame clones are kept and a portion is missing. The data show 300,000 to 400,000 clones, about 90% seen once. Specimen: peripheral blood, collected after recovery from COVID-19. The origin of the receptors is a human donor who had recovered from COVID-19.

A remark on this clone: The junction differs from germline at one of its ends, possibly a read error. V and J are TRBV10-2 and TRBJ1-3; D gene ambiguous. The CDR3 extends over 11 amino acids. Germline-derived CDR1 and CDR2 are WSHSY and SAAADI. The CDR3 sequence is CASSQGTTIYF. The CDR3 nucleotides are TGCGCCAGCAGCCAAGGAACCACCATATATTTT.

The genes are TRBV28 and TRBJ1-2; no clear D gene. Looked up from germline, CDR1 is MDHEN and CDR2 is SYDVKM. Trimming cost V 7 bases and J 7 bases, with 22 bases left between them. This CDR3 region has 15 residues. CDR3 in DNA: TGTGCCAGCAAAAGCGGGCAGGCTCCTATGGGTGGCTACACCTTC. Translated, it gives CASKSGQAPMGGYTF.

This clone appeared a few times. V gene TRBV7-6 combines with J gene TRBJ2-1; D is possibly TRBD1 or TRBD2 (5 bases each). Germline V gene data show CDR1 as SGHVS and CDR2 as FNYEAQ. Between the trimmed V and J ends, which lost 0 bases and 6 bases, there was a span of 18 bases. This CDR3 is 17 amino acids long. CDR3 in DNA: TGTGCCAGCAGCTTAGCGCGCTCGGGGCGCTACGGCAATGAGCAGTTCTTC. Its protein product is CASSLARSGRYGNEQFF.

The rearrangement uses TRBV10-3 and TRBJ2-5; the D gene is possibly TRBD2 (6 bases). Trimming left V 3 bases short and J 0 bases short, with 11 bases between. Germline V lookup: CDR1 ENHRY, CDR2 SYGVKD. The CDR3 has 15 amino acids. The CDR3 loop reads CAISDGGRNQETQYF. CDR3 nucleotide sequence: TGTGCCATCAGTGACGGGGGACGGAACCAAGAGACCCAGTACTTC.

The table lists this clone with a count of one. The chain carries TRBV9 and TRBJ1-4; 8 positions agree with TRBD1. Germline CDR1 and CDR2: SGDLS and YYNGEE. This CDR3 has 14 amino acids. Trimming cost V 1 base and J 8 bases; bases outside gene matches: 4. The CDR3 region has the DNA TGTGCCAGCAGCGTATCAGGGGGCTACGAAAAACTGTTTTTT. It translates to CASSVSGGYEKLFF.

This sequence joins TRBV5-8 and TRBJ2-5; 15 bases are shared with TRBD2. V was pared by 0 bases and J by 4 bases, with 4 bases of the junction left unmatched. Germline V gives CDR1 SGHTS, CDR2 YDEGEE. The CDR3 is 17 amino acids. CDR3 coding DNA: TGTGCCAGCAGCTTGGGGACTAGCGGGGGGGCACGAGAGACCCAGTACTTC. As protein: CASSLGTSGGARETQYF.

The chain recombines TRBV6-5 with TRBJ1-2; D not certain. Deletions cut 0 bases from V and 5 bases from J, with 7 bases between. CDR3 length equals 13 residues. Germline V gene lookup returns CDR1 MNHEY and CDR2 SVGAGI. The CDR3 protein is CASSYSNGYGYTF. In nucleotides, the CDR3 is TGTGCCAGCAGTTACTCGAACGGGTATGGCTACACCTTC.

The V and J genes are TRBV27 and TRBJ2-5; weak D call: TRBD1 (6 bases). Germline V gene data show CDR1 as MNHEY and CDR2 as SMNVEV (reference sequence). Trimming took 6 bases from V and 5 from J, leaving 13 bases between them. The CDR3 runs 13 residues. The CDR3 nucleotides read TGTGCCAGCAGAACACAGGGTGTGGAGACCCAGTACTTC. The encoded protein is CASRTQGVETQYF.

DNA of the CDR3: TGTGCCAGCAGCCAGAACAGGGTCACTGAAGCTTTCTTT. It encodes CASSQNRVTEAFF. This chain connects TRBV3-1 (or the pseudogene TRBV3-2) to TRBJ1-1; D perhaps matches TRBD1 (6 bases). Per the germline V gene, CDR1 is LGHDT and CDR2 is YNNKEL (reference sequence). This CDR3 comprises 13 residues. V shed 3 bases and J shed 4 bases, with 9 bases lying between them.

CDR3 sequence: CASRGPSYGYTF. CDR3 sequence (DNA): TGTGCCAGCAGGGGGCCGAGTTATGGCTACACCTTC. The rearrangement joins TRBV12-3 or TRBV12-4 to TRBJ1-2; D may be TRBD1 (5 bases). The CDR3 spans 12 residues. V was cut by 6 bases and J by 5 bases, with 10 bases left in between.